This TCR beta chain was sequenced in a study of metastatic and nonmetastatic thyroid tumors. The wider study: Peripheral blood and tumor or nodule samples from malignant and benign thyroid patients were compared.

Many counts were recorded for this clone. Thyroid surgery was preceded by no treatment in any patient. Germline V gene sequence: CDR1 MDHEN, CDR2 SYDVKM. This CDR3 is built from 14 residues. Trimming removed 0 bases from V and 5 bases from J, with 7 bases in between. In the authors' workflow: Clinicopathological groups of papillary thyroid cancer showed CDR3 differences that were used to build a distant-metastasis classifier. From the PCR reads, TCRdb re-called clones with MiXCR. The V and J calls, along with clone size, are taken from TCRdb and not from the paper's own processing. The table shows about 15,000 clones, with 3% to 4% occurring only once.

The receptor was isolated from a female donor with papillary thyroid cancer or a benign thyroid nodule (not recorded which). Some clones in this sample may be carry-over from other donors' samples. Material for sequencing was tumor tissue. This chain connects TRBV28 to TRBJ2-2; D unclear. The CDR3 region has the DNA TGTGCCAGCAGTTTATGGTCTGGAACCGGGGAGCTGTTTTTT. Translating it yields CASSLWSGTGELFF.